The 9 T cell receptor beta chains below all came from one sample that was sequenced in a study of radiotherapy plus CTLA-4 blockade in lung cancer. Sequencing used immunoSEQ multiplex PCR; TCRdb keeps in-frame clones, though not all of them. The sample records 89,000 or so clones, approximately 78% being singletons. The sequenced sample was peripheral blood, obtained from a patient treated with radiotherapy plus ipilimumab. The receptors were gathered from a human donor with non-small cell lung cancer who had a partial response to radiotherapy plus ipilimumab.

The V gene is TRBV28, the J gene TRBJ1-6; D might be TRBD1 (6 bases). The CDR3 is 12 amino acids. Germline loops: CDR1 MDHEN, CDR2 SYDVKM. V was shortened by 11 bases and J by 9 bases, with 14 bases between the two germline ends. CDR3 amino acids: CAGAGAGSPLHF. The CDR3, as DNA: TGTGCCGGGGCGGGGGCCGGTTCACCCCTCCACTTT.

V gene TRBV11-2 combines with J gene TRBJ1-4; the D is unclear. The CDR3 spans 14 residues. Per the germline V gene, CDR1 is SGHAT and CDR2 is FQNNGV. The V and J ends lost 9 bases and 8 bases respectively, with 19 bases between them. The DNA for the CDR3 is TGTGCCAGTTCCCCCTGGAGGGATGGGGAAAAACTGTTTTTT. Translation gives CASSPWRDGEKLFF.

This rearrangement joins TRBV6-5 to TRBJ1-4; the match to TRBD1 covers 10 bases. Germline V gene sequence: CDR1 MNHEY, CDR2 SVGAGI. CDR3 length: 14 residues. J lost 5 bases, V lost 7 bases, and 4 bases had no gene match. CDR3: CASIWTGGNEKLFF. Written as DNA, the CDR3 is TGTGCCAGCATCTGGACAGGGGGGAATGAAAAACTGTTTTTT.

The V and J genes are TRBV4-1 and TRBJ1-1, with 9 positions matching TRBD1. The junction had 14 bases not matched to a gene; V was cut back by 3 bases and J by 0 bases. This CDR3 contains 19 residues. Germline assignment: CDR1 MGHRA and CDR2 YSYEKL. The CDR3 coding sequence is TGCGCCAGCAGCCACCTAATGGACAGGGGCCCGGGGGTGAACACTGAAGCTTTCTTT. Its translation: CASSHLMDRGPGVNTEAFF.

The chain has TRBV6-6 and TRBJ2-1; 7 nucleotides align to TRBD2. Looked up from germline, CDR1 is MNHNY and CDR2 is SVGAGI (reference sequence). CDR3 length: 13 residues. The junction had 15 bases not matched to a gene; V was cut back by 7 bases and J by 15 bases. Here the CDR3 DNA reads TGTGCCAGCACCCCCAGCGGGACGAAACGAAGGTTCTTC. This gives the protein CASTPSGTKRRFF.

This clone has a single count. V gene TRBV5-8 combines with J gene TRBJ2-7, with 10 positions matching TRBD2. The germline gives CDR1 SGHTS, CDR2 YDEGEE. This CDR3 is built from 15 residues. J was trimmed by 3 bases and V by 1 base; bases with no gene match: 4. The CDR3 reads CASSLILAGGYEQYF. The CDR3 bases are TGTGCCAGCAGCTTGATCTTAGCGGGAGGCTACGAGCAGTACTTC.

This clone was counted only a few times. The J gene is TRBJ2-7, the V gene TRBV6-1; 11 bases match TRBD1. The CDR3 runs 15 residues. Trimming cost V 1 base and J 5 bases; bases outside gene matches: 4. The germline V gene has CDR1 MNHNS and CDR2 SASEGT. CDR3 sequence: CASSEGTGGPNEQYF. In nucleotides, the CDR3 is TGTGCCAGCAGTGAAGGGACAGGGGGCCCCAACGAGCAGTACTTC.

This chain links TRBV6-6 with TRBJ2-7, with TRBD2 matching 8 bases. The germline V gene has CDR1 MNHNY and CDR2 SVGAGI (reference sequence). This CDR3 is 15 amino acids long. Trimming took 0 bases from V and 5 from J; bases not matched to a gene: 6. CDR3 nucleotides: TGTGCCAGCAGTTACTCAAGCGGGACTAGGCACGAGCAGTACTTC. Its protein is CASSYSSGTRHEQYF.

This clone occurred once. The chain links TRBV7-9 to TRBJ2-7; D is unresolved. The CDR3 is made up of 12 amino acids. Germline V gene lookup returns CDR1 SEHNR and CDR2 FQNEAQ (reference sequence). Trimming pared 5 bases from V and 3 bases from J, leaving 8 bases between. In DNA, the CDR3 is TGTGCCAGCAGCGCAGAACACTACGAGCAGTACTTC. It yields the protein CASSAEHYEQYF.